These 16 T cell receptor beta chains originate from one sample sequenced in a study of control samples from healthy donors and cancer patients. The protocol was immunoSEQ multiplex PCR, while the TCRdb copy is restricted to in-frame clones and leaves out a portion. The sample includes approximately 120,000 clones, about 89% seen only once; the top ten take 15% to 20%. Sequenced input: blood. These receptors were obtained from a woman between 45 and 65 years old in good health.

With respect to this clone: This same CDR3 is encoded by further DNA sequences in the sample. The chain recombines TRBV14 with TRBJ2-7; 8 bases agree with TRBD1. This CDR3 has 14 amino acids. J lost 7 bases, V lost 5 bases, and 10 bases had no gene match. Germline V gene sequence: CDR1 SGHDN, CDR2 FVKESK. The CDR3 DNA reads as TGTGCCAGCAGCTACTCGACAGGGGCATATGAGCAGTACTTC. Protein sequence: CASSYSTGAYEQYF.

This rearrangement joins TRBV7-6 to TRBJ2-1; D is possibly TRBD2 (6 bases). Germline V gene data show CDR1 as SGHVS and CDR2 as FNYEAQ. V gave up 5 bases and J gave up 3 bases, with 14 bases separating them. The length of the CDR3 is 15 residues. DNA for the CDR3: TGTGCCAGCAGCATCGTTCGGGGAGGCTACAATGAGCAGTTCTTC. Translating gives CASSIVRGGYNEQFF.

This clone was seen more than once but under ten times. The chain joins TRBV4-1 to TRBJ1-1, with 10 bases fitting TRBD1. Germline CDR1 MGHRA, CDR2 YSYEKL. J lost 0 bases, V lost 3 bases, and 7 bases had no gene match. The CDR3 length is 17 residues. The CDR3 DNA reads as TGCGCCAGCAGCCACCCCTGGGGACAGGGGCTGAACACTGAAGCTTTCTTT. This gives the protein CASSHPWGQGLNTEAFF.

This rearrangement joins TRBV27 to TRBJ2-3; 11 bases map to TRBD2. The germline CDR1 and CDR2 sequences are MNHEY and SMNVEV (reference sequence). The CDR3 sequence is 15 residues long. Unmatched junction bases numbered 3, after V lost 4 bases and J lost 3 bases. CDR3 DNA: TGTGCCAGCAGTTCGGGACTAGCGGTTACAGATACGCAGTATTTT. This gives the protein CASSSGLAVTDTQYF.

CDR3 region: CASSVGTGALANYGYTF. The CDR3 nucleotides are TGTGCCAGCAGCGTAGGGACCGGGGCTCTAGCTAACTATGGCTACACCTTC. The chain couples TRBV9 to TRBJ1-2; D may be TRBD1 (5 bases). The germline V and J ends were trimmed by 0 bases and 0 bases, with 15 bases remaining between them. CDR3 size: 17 residues. The germline gives CDR1 SGDLS, CDR2 YYNGEE.

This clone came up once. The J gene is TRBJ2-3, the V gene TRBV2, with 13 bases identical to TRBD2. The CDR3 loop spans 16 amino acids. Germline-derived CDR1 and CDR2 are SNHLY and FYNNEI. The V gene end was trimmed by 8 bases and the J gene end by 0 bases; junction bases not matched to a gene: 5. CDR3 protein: CASRPGLAGSTDTQYF. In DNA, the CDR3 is TGTGCCAGCCGGCCGGGACTAGCGGGAAGCACAGATACGCAGTATTTT.

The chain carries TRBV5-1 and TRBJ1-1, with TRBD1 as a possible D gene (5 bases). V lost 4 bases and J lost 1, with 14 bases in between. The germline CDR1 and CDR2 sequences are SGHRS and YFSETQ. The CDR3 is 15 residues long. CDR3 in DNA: TGCGCCAGCAGCCGACGACAGAGGGAGAACACTGAAGCTTTCTTT. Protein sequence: CASSRRQRENTEAFF.

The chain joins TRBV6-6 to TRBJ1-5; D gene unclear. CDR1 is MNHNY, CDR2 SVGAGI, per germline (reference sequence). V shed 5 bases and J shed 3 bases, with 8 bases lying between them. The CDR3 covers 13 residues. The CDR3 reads CASSPLPNQPQHF. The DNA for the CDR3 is TGTGCCAGCAGTCCCCTCCCCAATCAGCCCCAGCATTTT.

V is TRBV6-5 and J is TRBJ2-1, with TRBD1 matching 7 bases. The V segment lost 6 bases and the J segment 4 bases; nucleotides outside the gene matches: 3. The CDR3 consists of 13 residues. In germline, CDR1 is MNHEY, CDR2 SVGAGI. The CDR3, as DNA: TGTGCCAGCAGACAGGGACAGTACAATGAGCAGTTCTTC. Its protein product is CASRQGQYNEQFF.

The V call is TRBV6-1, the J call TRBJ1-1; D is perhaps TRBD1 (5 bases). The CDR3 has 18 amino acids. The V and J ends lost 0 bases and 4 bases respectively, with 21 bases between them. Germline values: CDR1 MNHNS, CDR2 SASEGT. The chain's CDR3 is CASSEARGLAPIGTEAFF. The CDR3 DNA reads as TGTGCCAGCAGTGAAGCACGGGGACTGGCGCCGATCGGCACTGAAGCTTTCTTT.

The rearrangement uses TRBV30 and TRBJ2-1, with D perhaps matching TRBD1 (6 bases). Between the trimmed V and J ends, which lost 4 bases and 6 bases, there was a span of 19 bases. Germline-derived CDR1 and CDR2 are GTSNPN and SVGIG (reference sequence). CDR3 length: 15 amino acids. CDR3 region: CAWTGLLGHINEQFF. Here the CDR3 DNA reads TGTGCCTGGACTGGGTTGTTGGGACACATCAATGAGCAGTTCTTC.

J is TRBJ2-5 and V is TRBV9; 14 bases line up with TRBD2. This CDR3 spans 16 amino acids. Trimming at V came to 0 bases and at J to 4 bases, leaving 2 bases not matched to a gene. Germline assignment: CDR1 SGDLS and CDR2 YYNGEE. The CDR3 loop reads CASSVDGLAGGETQYF. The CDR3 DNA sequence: TGTGCCAGCAGCGTAGACGGACTAGCGGGAGGAGAGACCCAGTACTTC.

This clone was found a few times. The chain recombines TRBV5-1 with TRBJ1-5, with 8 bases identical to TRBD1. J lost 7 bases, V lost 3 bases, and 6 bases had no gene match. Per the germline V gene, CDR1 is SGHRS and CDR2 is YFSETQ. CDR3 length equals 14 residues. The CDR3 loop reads CASSSEQGGQPQHF. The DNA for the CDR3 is TGCGCCAGCAGCTCTGAACAGGGGGGGCAGCCCCAGCATTTT.

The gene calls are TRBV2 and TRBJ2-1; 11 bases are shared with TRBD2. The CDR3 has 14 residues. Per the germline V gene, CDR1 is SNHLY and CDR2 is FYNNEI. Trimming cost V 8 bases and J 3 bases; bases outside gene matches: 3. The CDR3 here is CASPGTSGYNEQFF. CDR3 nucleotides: TGTGCCAGCCCGGGGACTAGCGGCTACAATGAGCAGTTCTTC. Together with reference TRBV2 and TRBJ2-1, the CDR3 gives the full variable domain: EPEVTQTPSHQVTQMGQEVILRCVPISNHLYFYWYRQILGQKVEFLVSFYNNEISEKSEIFDDQFSVERPDGSNFTLKIRSTKLEDSAMYFCASPGTSGYNEQFFGPGTRLTVL.

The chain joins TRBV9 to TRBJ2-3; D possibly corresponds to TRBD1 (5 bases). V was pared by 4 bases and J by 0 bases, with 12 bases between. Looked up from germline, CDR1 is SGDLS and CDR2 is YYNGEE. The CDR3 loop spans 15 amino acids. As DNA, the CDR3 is TGTGCCAGCAGCTCAGGGCGGTCTAGCACAGATACGCAGTATTTT. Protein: CASSSGRSSTDTQYF.

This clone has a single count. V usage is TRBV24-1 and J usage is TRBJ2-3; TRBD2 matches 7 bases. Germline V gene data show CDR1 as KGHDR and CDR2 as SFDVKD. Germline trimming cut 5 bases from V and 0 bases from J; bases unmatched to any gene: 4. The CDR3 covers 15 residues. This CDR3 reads CATSGGSGSTDTQYF. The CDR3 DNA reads TGTGCCACCAGTGGGGGTAGCGGGAGCACAGATACGCAGTATTTT.